This T cell receptor (beta chain) was captured in a study of T cells expressing NK-cell markers. Study information: TCR beta repertoires came from sorted CD3+CD56+NKG2C+, CD3+CD56+NKG2C- and CD3+CD56-NKG2C+ T cells.

Following a re-call of the 5' RACE reads, TCRdb has one entry per CDR3 protein and lacks DNA. The sample includes a few hundred thousand distinct CDR3 sequences. Material for sequencing was blood T cells: a sorted CD56 or NKG2C T cell subset, CD4+ or CD8+ T cells, or bulk PBMC T cells (not recorded which). This receptor was identified in a man aged 18-75 years in good health.

CDR3 amino acids: CASSELGNGETQYF. V is TRBV25-1 and J is TRBJ2-5. Germline V gene lookup returns CDR1 MGHDK and CDR2 SYGVNS. This CDR3 comprises 14 residues. Full variable domain (outside the CDR3, taken from reference TRBV25-1 and TRBJ2-5): EADIYQTPRYLVIGTGKKITLECSQTMGHDKMYWYQQDPGMELHLIHYSYGVNSTEKGDLSSESTVSRIRTEHFPLTLESARPSHTSQYLCASSELGNGETQYFGPGTRLLVL.